This passage covers 30 T cell receptor beta chains from one sample sequenced in a study of blood T cell repertoires in COVID-19. Using immunoSEQ multiplex PCR, the repertoire was profiled, and TCRdb retains in-frame clones only, with some absent. The table shows about 230,000 clones, with around 81% occurring only once. The sequencing input was peripheral blood. The receptors stem from a man in his fifties with active or convalescent COVID-19.

In this sample, this clone turned up many times. This sequence joins TRBV7-9 and TRBJ1-2; the D is unclear. Germline assignment: CDR1 SEHNR and CDR2 FQNEAQ (reference sequence). Trimming removed 2 bases at V and 2 bases at J, with 3 bases between. The CDR3 has 12 amino acids. CDR3 loop: CASSLSNYGYTF. CDR3 nucleotide sequence: TGTGCCAGCAGCTTAAGCAACTATGGCTACACCTTC.

The chain employs TRBV5-1 and TRBJ1-4; TRBD1 matches at 10 bases. Losses at the gene ends were 4 bases for V and 8 bases for J; bases not matched to a gene: 5. The CDR3 runs to 14 residues. Germline V gene sequence: CDR1 SGHRS, CDR2 YFSETQ. The DNA of the CDR3 is TGCGCCAGCAGCCTGACAGGGGGCAGAGAAAAACTGTTTTTT. It is translated as CASSLTGGREKLFF.

The rearrangement uses TRBV7-2 and TRBJ2-5; unclear D gene. The CDR3 has 13 residues. Trimming cost V 5 bases and J 5 bases, with 12 bases left between them. Germline CDR1 SGHTA, CDR2 FQGNSA. The CDR3 sequence is CASSTSRMETQYF. DNA of the CDR3: TGTGCCAGCAGCACTTCTAGGATGGAGACCCAGTACTTC.

This chain uses TRBV5-4 with TRBJ2-1, with D possibly being TRBD2 (6 bases). Germline CDR1 is SGHNT and CDR2 is YYREEE (reference sequence). The CDR3 is 12 amino acids. V shed 4 bases and J shed 10 bases, with 12 bases lying between them. Written as DNA, the CDR3 is TGTGCCAGCAGCCCGGGGACTGACGAGCAGTTCTTC. Encoded protein: CASSPGTDEQFF.

This clone was seen only once. This sequence joins TRBV6-5 and TRBJ2-7, with a weak D call TRBD1 (6 bases). V was cut by 6 bases and J by 2 bases, with 14 bases left in between. The CDR3 runs to 14 residues. Germline loops: CDR1 MNHEY, CDR2 SVGAGI. The CDR3 region has the DNA TGTGCCAGCAGACCCCCCGACAGGCCCTACGAGCAGTACTTC. Its translation is CASRPPDRPYEQYF.

This chain uses TRBV18 with TRBJ1-1; 8 bases align to TRBD1. Germline CDR1 reads KGHSH; CDR2 reads LQKENI. The length of the CDR3 is 14 residues. Trimming removed 6 bases from V and 4 bases from J; junction bases left unmatched: 7. The CDR3 nucleotides are TGTGCCAGCTCCCCAGGGGGCGCGGGCACTGAAGCTTTCTTT. Its protein is CASSPGGAGTEAFF.

This chain joins TRBV11-1 and TRBJ1-1; perhaps TRBD1 as D (6 bases). CDR1 is SGHAT, CDR2 FQDESV, per germline (reference sequence). Between the trimmed V and J ends, which lost 6 bases and 5 bases, there was a span of 19 bases. There are 15 residues in the CDR3. The CDR3 region has the DNA TGTGCCAGCAGGGATAGCGGGGGGGCAAGGACTGAAGCTTTCTTT. Translated, it gives CASRDSGGARTEAFF.

J is TRBJ1-5 and V is TRBV6-1; D is possibly TRBD1 (5 bases). The V and J ends lost 4 bases and 3 bases respectively, with 16 bases between them. The CDR3 extends over 16 amino acids. Germline V gene data show CDR1 as MNHNS and CDR2 as SASEGT. CDR3: CASSAGPTENNQPQHF. The CDR3 DNA sequence: TGTGCCAGCAGTGCAGGCCCGACAGAAAACAATCAGCCCCAGCATTTT.

The genes are TRBV6-5 and TRBJ1-2; no clear D. Germline CDR1 and CDR2: MNHEY and SVGAGI. V lost 5 bases and J 4 bases, leaving 11 bases between the germline ends. The CDR3 is 13 residues long. The CDR3 nucleotides are TGTGCCAGCAGTCAATTCCACGGCTATGGCTACACCTTC. Translating it yields CASSQFHGYGYTF.

V gene TRBV19 combines with J gene TRBJ1-5, with a possible D match to TRBD1 (6 bases). V lost 4 bases and J 4 bases, leaving 17 bases between the germline ends. The CDR3 is 16 residues long. Germline lookup yields CDR1 LNHDA and CDR2 SQIVND (reference sequence). CDR3 residues: CASSTLGGSSNQPQHF. CDR3 bases: TGTGCCAGTAGTACCCTTGGGGGCAGTTCGAATCAGCCCCAGCATTTT.

This clone appeared once. The V and J genes are TRBV2 and TRBJ1-2; TRBD1 is a possible D gene (5 bases). Trimming cost V 7 bases and J 6 bases, with 24 bases left between them. This CDR3 spans 16 amino acids. CDR1 is SNHLY and CDR2 is FYNNEI in the germline V gene. In nucleotides, the CDR3 is TGTGCCAGCAACTCTGGCAGGGAACTGGGGGGGAATGGCTACACCTTC. Its translation is CASNSGRELGGNGYTF.

J is TRBJ1-1 and V is TRBV27; TRBD1 matches 9 bases. The germline V gene encodes CDR1 MNHEY and CDR2 SMNVEV (reference sequence). There are 16 residues in the CDR3. After removal of 5 bases from V and 2 bases from J, the junction contained 9 bases not matched to a gene. Here the CDR3 reads CASSLTGGLSNTEAFF. In DNA form, the CDR3 reads TGTGCCAGCAGTCTCACAGGGGGCCTTTCTAACACTGAAGCTTTCTTT.

The chain is built from TRBV7-9 and TRBJ2-6; tentative D call: TRBD2 (5 bases). CDR3 size: 16 residues. Trimming took 5 bases from V and 1 from J, leaving 12 bases between them. Germline V gene lookup returns CDR1 SEHNR and CDR2 FQNEAQ (reference sequence). The CDR3 spells CASSRPGGSGANVLTF. Here the CDR3 DNA reads TGTGCCAGCAGCCGGCCGGGCGGGTCTGGGGCCAACGTCCTGACTTTC. The full variable domain, rest sourced from reference TRBV7-9 and TRBJ2-6, is DTGVSQNPRHKITKRGQNVTFRCDPISEHNRLYWYRQTLGQGPEFLTYFQNEAQLEKSRLLSDRFSAERPKGSFSTLEIQRTEQGDSAMYLCASSRPGGSGANVLTFGAGSRLTVL.

As regards this clone: At one end, the junction sequence differs from germline, possibly due to a read error. This chain links TRBV12-3 or TRBV12-4 with TRBJ2-4; 10 bases line up with TRBD1. The CDR3 length is 13 residues. In DNA form, the CDR3 reads TGTGCCAGCAGTCCTCGGGACAGGGGAACACTCTTCTTC. This encodes CASSPRDRGTLFF.

This chain uses TRBV29-1 with TRBJ2-2; 9 bases agree with TRBD2. CDR3 length equals 14 residues. V lost 4 bases, J lost 4 bases, and 4 bases stayed unmatched. Germline values: CDR1 SQVTM, CDR2 ANQGSEA. The CDR3 DNA follows: TGCAGCGTTGGCGGGGGGGGCCCCACCGGGGAGCTGTTTTTT. Its protein is CSVGGGGPTGELFF.

The DNA of the CDR3 is TGTGCCATCAGTGAGTCGAACTTAGGACACGGAGGGTATGGCTACACCTTC. As protein: CAISESNLGHGGYGYTF. The chain combines TRBV10-3 with TRBJ1-2; TRBD1 might be the D (5 bases). Deletions cut 0 bases from V and 5 bases from J, with 19 bases between. Germline loops: CDR1 ENHRY, CDR2 SYGVKD. There are 17 residues in the CDR3.

V gene TRBV5-8 combines with J gene TRBJ1-6; D remains ambiguous. V was shortened by 6 bases and J by 6 bases, with 19 bases between the two germline ends. Germline V gives CDR1 SGHTS, CDR2 YDEGEE. The CDR3 totals 16 residues. The CDR3 loop reads CASIHLTSTLNSPLHF. In nucleotides, the CDR3 is TGTGCCAGCATCCACCTGACAAGCACCCTTAATTCACCCCTCCACTTT.

The chain links TRBV6-6 to TRBJ1-4, with TRBD1 matching 10 bases. The CDR3 contains 16 residues. J gave up 3 bases and V 7 bases, and 8 bases lay outside the gene matches. Germline CDR1 MNHNY, CDR2 SVGAGI (reference sequence). The CDR3 region has the DNA TGTGCCAGCACCCCCGGACAGGGGGTGCCTAATGAAAAACTGTTTTTT. Translated: CASTPGQGVPNEKLFF.

This chain connects TRBV28 to TRBJ1-5; 7 nucleotides match TRBD1. Germline V CDR1 and CDR2: MDHEN, SYDVKM. The CDR3 has 15 amino acids. Germline trimming cut 6 bases from V and 5 bases from J; bases unmatched to any gene: 10. The CDR3 region has the DNA TGTGCCAGCAGGAACGCCGGGACAGCCCATCAGCCCCAGCATTTT. Translating gives CASRNAGTAHQPQHF.

This rearrangement joins TRBV5-1 to TRBJ2-1; D gene unclear. V lost 4 bases and J lost 6, with 8 bases in between. The germline CDR1 and CDR2 sequences are SGHRS and YFSETQ. The CDR3 extends over 12 amino acids. The CDR3, as DNA: TGCGCCAGCAGCCCACGGAGCAATGAGCAGTTCTTC. Translation: CASSPRSNEQFF.

J is TRBJ2-1 and V is TRBV27; 9 nucleotides agree with TRBD1. The CDR3 runs to 17 residues. After removal of 0 bases from V and 3 bases from J, the junction contained 6 bases not matched to a gene. Germline CDR1 is MNHEY and CDR2 is SMNVEV (reference sequence). The CDR3 reads CASSLSWTGEGYNEQFF. CDR3 in DNA: TGTGCCAGCAGTTTATCGTGGACAGGGGAAGGCTACAATGAGCAGTTCTTC.

The rearrangement uses TRBV5-1 and TRBJ1-6, with D possibly TRBD1 on 6 matching bases. The CDR3 extends over 16 amino acids. The germline V gene has CDR1 SGHRS and CDR2 YFSETQ. V was shortened by 4 bases and J by 7 bases, with 18 bases between the two germline ends. The CDR3 sequence: CASSTGGGLGNSPLHF. The CDR3 DNA reads as TGCGCCAGCAGCACCGGCGGGGGGCTGGGGAATTCACCCCTCCACTTT.

The chain recombines TRBV12-2 with TRBJ2-2; TRBD2 is taken as the D call from the table, unchecked against the DNA. TRBV12-2 is noted as a pseudogene. This CDR3 has 15 residues. The DNA of the CDR3 is TGTGCAAGTCGCTTAGCGGGGGGGAGTCCCGGGGAGCTGTTTTTT. Translated: CASRLAGGSPGELFF.

This clone has just a few counts. The V gene is TRBV15, the J gene TRBJ1-2; 8 bases line up with TRBD1. J was trimmed by 0 bases and V by 3 bases; bases with no gene match: 12. Germline CDR1 LNHNV, CDR2 YYDKDF (reference sequence). The CDR3 has 18 residues. The CDR3 sequence is CATSSPLTRDRTNYGYTF. The CDR3 DNA is TGTGCCACCAGCAGCCCCCTCACCCGGGACAGGACTAACTATGGCTACACCTTC.

The CDR3 DNA reads TGTGCCAGCAGCTCTCAGCGGGGGGGAAGCACAGATACGCAGTATTTT. It codes for CASSSQRGGSTDTQYF. The chain uses TRBV5-5 and TRBJ2-3; 10 nucleotides agree with TRBD2. This CDR3 contains 16 residues. After removal of 3 bases from V and 0 bases from J, the junction contained 4 bases not matched to a gene. Germline V gives CDR1 SGHKS, CDR2 YYEKEE (reference sequence).

The genes are TRBV5-1 and TRBJ2-7; 7 bases match TRBD1. Germline CDR1 is SGHRS and CDR2 is YFSETQ. Losses at the gene ends were 4 bases for V and 6 bases for J; bases not matched to a gene: 7. This CDR3 has 13 amino acids. The CDR3 protein is CASSQGTAGEQYF. In DNA form, the CDR3 reads TGCGCCAGCAGCCAGGGGACAGCCGGCGAGCAGTACTTC. The full variable domain, in which reference TRBV5-1 and TRBJ2-7 provide the parts outside the CDR3, is KAGVTQTPRYLIKTRGQQVTLSCSPISGHRSVSWYQQTPGQGLQFLFEYFSETQRNKGNFPGRFSGRQFSNSRSEMNVSTLELGDSALYLCASSQGTAGEQYFGPGTRLTVT.

The rearrangement joins TRBV7-9 to TRBJ2-7; D may be TRBD1 (6 bases). Trimming left V 5 bases short and J 5 bases short, with 22 bases between. The CDR3 has 16 amino acids. Germline lookup yields CDR1 SEHNR and CDR2 FQNEAQ (reference sequence). This CDR3 reads CASSPQEGRGLNEQYF. Written as DNA, the CDR3 is TGTGCCAGCAGCCCCCAAGAGGGTAGGGGGTTAAACGAGCAGTACTTC.

The sample holds one count of this clone. CDR3 in DNA: TGTGCCAGCAGCCAAGGTTCCAAACTCGAAGCTTTCTTT. It yields the protein CASSQGSKLEAFF. The rearrangement joins TRBV3-1 (or the pseudogene TRBV3-2) to TRBJ1-1, with D unclear. The CDR3 has 13 residues. Trimming shortened V by 1 base and J by 8 bases, and 11 bases separated the two germline ends. Germline V CDR1 and CDR2: LGHDT, YNNKEL (reference sequence).

The chain is built from TRBV7-9 and TRBJ2-7; 11 nucleotides match TRBD1. The CDR3 extends over 15 amino acids. Germline V lookup: CDR1 SEHNR, CDR2 FQNEAQ (reference sequence). The junction had 8 bases not matched to a gene; V was cut back by 5 bases and J by 5 bases. The CDR3 region is CASSATDRGQDEQYF. The CDR3 nucleotides are TGTGCCAGCAGCGCGACGGACAGGGGGCAAGACGAGCAGTACTTC.

CDR3 in DNA: TGTGCCTTCTCGGCAGGCGCGGGGTATGGCTACACCTTC. Amino acids: CAFSAGAGYGYTF. The chain carries TRBV30 and TRBJ1-2; D uncertain. There are 13 residues in the CDR3. The V end was cut by 7 bases, the J end by 5 bases, with 17 bases between. Germline V gene sequence: CDR1 GTSNPN, CDR2 SVGIG (reference sequence).